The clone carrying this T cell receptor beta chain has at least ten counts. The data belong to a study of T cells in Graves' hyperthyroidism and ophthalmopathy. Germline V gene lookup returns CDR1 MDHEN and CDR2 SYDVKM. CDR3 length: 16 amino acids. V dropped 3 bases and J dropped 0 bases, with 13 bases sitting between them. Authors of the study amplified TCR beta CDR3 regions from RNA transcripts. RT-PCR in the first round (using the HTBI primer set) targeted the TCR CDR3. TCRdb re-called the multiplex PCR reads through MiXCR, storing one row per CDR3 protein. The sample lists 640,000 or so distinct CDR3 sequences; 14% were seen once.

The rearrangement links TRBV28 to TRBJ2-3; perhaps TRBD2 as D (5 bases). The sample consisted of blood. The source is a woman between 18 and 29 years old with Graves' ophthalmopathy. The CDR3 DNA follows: TGTGCCAGCAGTTTCAGGAGGCCTTCTAGCACAGATACGCAGTATTTT. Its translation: CASSFRRPSSTDTQYF.